Included here is one T cell receptor beta chain sequence, with context. The count of this clone is one. What this receptor recognizes is not known. Per-base quality was not reported, and no clone a single base away is much larger than it. The sample is drawn from a study of OX40 agonist ivuxolimab in advanced cancers. For context, the study as a whole: The costimulatory receptor OX40 (CD134) was targeted by ivuxolimab, a fully human IgG2 agonistic monoclonal antibody. Partial responses were achieved by three dose-escalation patients, of whom one had hepatocellular carcinoma and two had cutaneous melanoma. Patients were allowed to have had prior anti-PD-1, anti-PD-L1 or anti-CTLA-4 therapy, and approximately 41% of the dose-escalation patients had previously received checkpoint inhibitors. Intravenous ivuxolimab was administered to patients every 2 weeks at six dose levels: 0.01, 0.1, 0.3, 1.5, 3 and 10 mg/kg. Among the roughly 50 dose-escalation patients, some 20 had hepatocellular carcinoma, about 15 melanoma, 9 renal cell carcinoma and 9 head and neck cancer. The point of sequencing TCRbeta in the periphery was to test whether ivuxolimab changed TCR sequence diversity and drove clonal T-cell expansion. The monotherapy dose-escalation portion (N ≈ 50 patients) of the phase I ivuxolimab trial is reported in the paper. A male proportion of roughly 80% and a mean age of about 60 years, ranging from roughly 23 to 80, were recorded for the dose-escalation cohort.

Broad study findings and their caveats: In the 0.1-3.0 mg/kg groups, partial responders were among the patients with the lowest normalized peripheral clonal expansion, particularly in CD8+ T cells. After ivuxolimab, expanded clones were on average more numerous among CD8+ T cells than among CD4+ T cells. At doses of 0.1 to 3.0 mg/kg, clonal expansion of both CD4+ and CD8+ blood T cells was observed from baseline to week 6. Low levels of normalized T-cell clonal expansion were also seen in some nonresponding patients. Antigen specificity was not determined for the clonally expanded peripheral T cells.

For sequencing of the TCRbeta CDR3 region, genomic DNA was extracted from the sorted cells. TCRbeta CDR3 regions were sequenced using the immunoSEQ Assay. TCRdb limited this immuneACCESS table to in-frame rearrangements with V and J called. A share of clones is missing; checked studies link under half to unresolved V genes, and the rest is unexplained. The sample records 65,000 to 80,000 clones, roughly 90% of which are singletons. The top ten constitute 2% to 2.5% of the sample. The trial excluded patients who had a history of autoimmune disease or were on systemic immunosuppression. Peripheral blood for TCR sequencing was collected from all dose cohorts at baseline, on cycle 4 day 1, and on cycle 7 day 1. The samples were taken from a phase I, first-in-human, multicenter, open-label dose-escalation trial of ivuxolimab. Adults with locally advanced or metastatic head and neck squamous cell, hepatocellular, melanoma or renal cell carcinoma were enrolled in the trial. CD4+ and CD8+ T cells were sorted separately from peripheral blood before TCR sequencing.

The TCR sequence derives from an adult with an advanced solid tumor such as melanoma, head and neck, liver or kidney cancer. The sample in question was CD4+ or CD8+ T cells sorted from blood, obtained in a trial of the OX40 agonist ivuxolimab.

CDR3 region: CASSRRGIPNEKLFF. In nucleotide form, the sequence is TGTGCCAGCAGTCGACGAGGGATCCCTAATGAAAAACTGTTTTTT. The rearranged chain carries TRBV28 and TRBJ1-4, with the D gene too uncertain to name. From the cysteine up to the phenylalanine, the CDR3 has a length of 15 residues. The retained sequence is limited to the CDR3, 45 bases, with the frame set at the first base. V is reduced by 5 bases and J by 3 bases, leaving a spacing of 13 bases between them. CDR1 and CDR2, looked up from the germline V gene, are MDHEN and SYDVKM.